One and the same sample provided the 7 T cell receptor beta chains below, sequenced in a study of metastatic and nonmetastatic thyroid tumors. Using MiXCR, TCRdb reanalyzed the PCR reads. The data hold about 46,000 clones, with around 25% observed a single time. Each patient came to thyroid surgery without any prior treatment (of any kind). The sample taken for sequencing was blood. These TCRs come from a male donor with papillary thyroid cancer or a benign thyroid nodule (not recorded which). Some clones in this sample may be carry-over from other donors' samples.

The V and J genes are TRBV28 and TRBJ2-5; D may be TRBD1 (6 bases). V was trimmed by 6 bases and J by 4 bases, leaving 12 bases between them. Germline V CDR1 and CDR2: MDHEN, SYDVKM. This CDR3 comprises 13 residues. CDR3 residues: CASRVGGVETQYF. CDR3 coding DNA: TGTGCCAGCAGAGTAGGGGGAGTAGAGACCCAGTACTTC.

Relative to its sample, this clone is medium-sized. The chain is built from TRBV6-1 and TRBJ2-3, with TRBD2 identical over 9 bases. Germline V gene data show CDR1 as MNHNS and CDR2 as SASEGT. V dropped 4 bases and J dropped 0; count of bases not matched to a gene: 2. The CDR3 is made up of 15 amino acids. CDR3 amino acids: CASSATSGSTDTQYF. For the CDR3, the DNA is TGTGCCAGCAGTGCTACTAGCGGGAGCACAGATACGCAGTATTTT.

This clone came up many times. The chain links TRBV30 to TRBJ2-3; D may be TRBD2 (5 bases). The CDR3 is made up of 16 amino acids. Germline loops: CDR1 GTSNPN, CDR2 SVGIG (reference sequence). The ends were cut back, 4 bases at V and 6 bases at J, with 23 bases in the middle. CDR3 residues: CAWTDYLGGVADTQYF. The CDR3 DNA reads TGTGCCTGGACCGACTACCTGGGTGGGGTCGCGGATACGCAGTATTTT.

This clone has ten or more counts. The chain joins TRBV18 to TRBJ2-1; the match to TRBD1 covers 9 bases. Germline CDR1 KGHSH, CDR2 LQKENI. The CDR3 is 13 residues long. The trim removed 4 bases at V and 9 bases at J, leaving 4 bases unmatched. The CDR3 is CASSRTGGSEQFF. CDR3 in DNA: TGTGCCAGCTCACGTACAGGGGGCAGTGAGCAGTTCTTC.

This clone was counted ten times or more. This chain connects TRBV30 to TRBJ2-5; TRBD1 aligns across 12 bases. The CDR3 has 15 amino acids. Germline V gene sequence: CDR1 GTSNPN, CDR2 SVGIG (reference sequence). V was pared by 0 bases and J by 4 bases, with 3 bases of the junction left unmatched. The CDR3 DNA sequence: TGTGCCTGGAGTGTGGGACAGGGGGCAACAGAGACCCAGTACTTC. It codes for CAWSVGQGATETQYF.

This sequence joins TRBV6-5 and TRBJ2-1; unclear D gene. Trimming took 0 bases from V and 1 from J, leaving 7 bases between them. Germline CDR1 is MNHEY and CDR2 is SVGAGI. CDR3 length: 15 residues. CDR3 nucleotides: TGTGCCAGCAGTTACTCTGACAAGTCCTACAATGAGCAGTTCTTC. It codes for CASSYSDKSYNEQFF.

This clone was observed a handful of times. The chain uses TRBV19 and TRBJ1-2; TRBD1 matches 9 bases. Losses at the gene ends were 3 bases for V and 4 bases for J; bases not matched to a gene: 3. The CDR3 sequence is 14 residues long. Per germline, CDR1 LNHDA and CDR2 SQIVND (reference sequence). The CDR3 loop is CASSMWTGAYGYTF. The DNA for the CDR3 is TGTGCCAGTAGTATGTGGACAGGGGCCTATGGCTACACCTTC.